These T cell receptor beta chains were read from a single sample in a study of T cells after yellow fever vaccination. TCRdb re-analysed the 5' RACE reads in MiXCR, keeping a single row per CDR3 protein. The data show over 300,000 distinct CDR3 sequences, roughly 3.5% seen once. The specimen was PBMCs, collected on the day of the yellow fever booster vaccination. These TCRs come from a man between 18 and 29 years old who received the YFV17D yellow fever vaccine. Both conserved end residues are part of each CDR3. D genes are given only for firm matches. Size is omitted from some rows. Given values are once, few, many or a class for expanded clones.

v_call	clone_size	d_call	j_call	cdr3_nt	cdr3_aa
TRBV18	many	-	TRBJ2-1	TGTGCCAGCTCACCGTGGGGGTGGCAAGATGAGCAGTTCTTC	CASSPWGWQDEQFF
TRBV15	few	-	TRBJ2-6	TGTGCCACCAGCAGAGATATCGGGCGGAACTACTACTCTGGGGCCAACGTCCTGACTTTC	CATSRDIGRNYYSGANVLTF
TRBV5-1	many	-	TRBJ1-1	TGCGCCAGCAGCTTCCTAGGGGATGGAGCTGAAGCTTTCTTT	CASSFLGDGAEAFF
TRBV12-3/TRBV12-4	many	-	TRBJ2-7	TGTGCCAGCAGTTTGGGGCAACTAGGCTACGAGCAGTACTTC	CASSLGQLGYEQYF
TRBV20-1	many	TRBD2	TRBJ2-3	TGCAGTGCTAGTCGACTAGCGGGGAACACAGATACGCAGTATTTT	CSASRLAGNTDTQYF
TRBV7-2	many	-	TRBJ2-6	TGTGCCAGCAGACCCGGGGGAGCCGGGGCCAACGTCCTGACTTTC	CASRPGGAGANVLTF
TRBV6-2/TRBV6-3	many	-	TRBJ2-3	TGTGCCAGCAGTTACCCAGGACTCCCCAATACGCAGTATTTT	CASSYPGLPNTQYF
TRBV27	many	TRBD1	TRBJ1-1	TGTGCCAGCAGTATATATCCGGGACAGATGAACACTGAAGCTTTCTTT	CASSIYPGQMNTEAFF
TRBV12-3/TRBV12-4	-	-	TRBJ2-6	TGTGCCAGCAGTTTCAGTTCTTTGGAGCCCTCTCTCGAGGTCGGAGGGGCCAACGTCCTGACTTTC	CASSFSSLEPSLEVGGANVLTF
TRBV11-2	few	-	TRBJ2-5	TGTGCCAGCAGTACGGGGGCGCAAGAGACCCAGTACTTC	CASSTGAQETQYF
TRBV4-3	many	TRBD2	TRBJ2-3	TGCGCCAGCAGCCAAGGGCTAGCGGGGGGGCTCACAGATACGCAGTATTTT	CASSQGLAGGLTDTQYF
TRBV6-2/TRBV6-3	many	TRBD1	TRBJ2-1	TGTGCCAGCAGTGGCGGGACAGGGGGCTATGAGCAGTTCTTC	CASSGGTGGYEQFF
TRBV20-1	-	TRBD1	TRBJ2-3	TGCAGTGCTAGAACGGCAGGGGGCCTAGATACGCAGTATTTT	CSARTAGGLDTQYF
TRBV5-4	-	-	TRBJ2-2	TGTGCCAGCAGGGCCACAGGGAAAGGCACCGGGGAGCTGTTTTTT	CASRATGKGTGELFF
TRBV20-1	many	TRBD1	TRBJ1-5	TGCAGTGCTAGCGGGCAGGGGGGCAATCAGCCCCAGCATTTT	CSASGQGGNQPQHF
TRBV7-3	many	-	TRBJ2-2	TGTGCCAGCAGCTTATCCCCAGCGGCGAACACCGGGGAGCTGTTTTTT	CASSLSPAANTGELFF
TRBV12-3/TRBV12-4	many	-	TRBJ2-5	TGTGCCAGCAGTTTCATATTCTTGGACCCCAAAGAGACCCAGTACTTC	CASSFIFLDPKETQYF
TRBV11-2	-	TRBD1	TRBJ1-1	TGTGCCAGCAGCTACAGGGGGGAAGTAACTGAAGCTTTCTTT	CASSYRGEVTEAFF
TRBV7-9	many	-	TRBJ2-3	TGTGCCAGCAGCCCCCGGGACTTCACAGATACGCAGTATTTT	CASSPRDFTDTQYF
TRBV20-1	few	-	TRBJ1-5	TGCAGTGCTACGGGGGGTGGTCAGCCCCAGCATTTT	CSATGGGQPQHF
TRBV19	few	TRBD2	TRBJ2-2	TGTGCCAGTAGTATGGGGCTAGCGGGCCACACCGGGGAGCTGTTTTTT	CASSMGLAGHTGELFF
TRBV20-1	few	-	TRBJ2-1	TGCAGTGCCCGGCCCGGGGCCTCTGAGCAGTTCTTC	CSARPGASEQFF
TRBV3-1	many	-	TRBJ2-5	TGTGCCAGCAGCTTCCGGGGTAAAAAGACCCAGTACTTC	CASSFRGKKTQYF
TRBV12-2	-	-	TRBJ1-1	TGTGCAAGTCGCTTAGCCGAGATCACAGGGGACTTT	CASRLAEITGDF
TRBV7-2	many	-	TRBJ2-2	TGTGCCAGCAGCTTGGGGGGTTTGAGCACCGGGGAGCTGTTTTTT	CASSLGGLSTGELFF
TRBV5-1	many	-	TRBJ1-5	TGCGCCAGCAGCCAGGCCCCTAATGGCAATCAGCCCCAGCATTTT	CASSQAPNGNQPQHF
TRBV20-1	many	-	TRBJ2-3	TGCAGTGCCGCTAGACCCCCAGATACGCAGTATTTT	CSAARPPDTQYF
TRBV5-1	few	TRBD1	TRBJ2-1	TGCGCCAGCAGCACGGCCCCCAGGGGGTACAATGAGCAGTTCTTC	CASSTAPRGYNEQFF
TRBV6-5	few	TRBD1	TRBJ1-3	TGTGCCAGCAGTCCTACAGGGGGCTCTGGAAACACCATATATTTT	CASSPTGGSGNTIYF
TRBV24-1	many	-	TRBJ1-5	TGTGCCACCAGTGATTTCGAAGACGGTCAGCCCCAGCATTTT	CATSDFEDGQPQHF
TRBV7-3	-	-	TRBJ2-1	TGTGCCAGCAGCTCGCAAGGGGCTGCCAGAAATGAGCAGTTCTTC	CASSSQGAARNEQFF
TRBV7-9	many	-	TRBJ2-7	TGTGCCAGCAGCCCGGAGCCCTACGAGCAGTACTTC	CASSPEPYEQYF
TRBV20-1	-	-	TRBJ1-1	TGCAGTGCTATTGGGGGTCGCACTGAAGCTTTCTTT	CSAIGGRTEAFF
TRBV5-1	few	-	TRBJ1-5	TGCGCCAGCAGCGGGGACGGCAGCAATCAGCCCCAGCATTTT	CASSGDGSNQPQHF
TRBV7-2	-	TRBD2	TRBJ2-3	TGTGCCAGCACCGTAATCTGGCGGGGGGAGGCAGATACGCAGTATTTT	CASTVIWRGEADTQYF
TRBV7-2	many	-	TRBJ2-1	TGTGCCAGCAGCCTAAGCGGTTACAATGAGCAGTTCTTC	CASSLSGYNEQFF
TRBV4-2	-	-	TRBJ2-3	TGTGCCAGCAGCCAAGGACACGGGGATACGCAGTATTTT	CASSQGHGDTQYF
TRBV5-1	few	-	TRBJ2-1	TGCGCCAGCAGCTTGGAGACCAATGAGCAGTTCTTC	CASSLETNEQFF
TRBV5-1	-	-	TRBJ2-5	TGCGCCAGCAGCTTAACGACAGCCCAAGAGACCCAGTACTTC	CASSLTTAQETQYF
TRBV7-9	few	TRBD1	TRBJ2-7	TGTGCCAGCAGCTCAACAGGGGATTCGTTCCACGAGCAGTACTTC	CASSSTGDSFHEQYF
TRBV11-2	-	-	TRBJ2-7	TGTGCCAGCAGCCCACGGGCAGGCACCTACGAGCAGTACTTC	CASSPRAGTYEQYF
TRBV5-8	many	TRBD1	TRBJ1-2	TGTGCCAGCAGCACTAGGACAGGGCTTAACTATGGCTACACCTTC	CASSTRTGLNYGYTF
TRBV5-1	few	-	TRBJ1-6	TGCGCCAGCAGCTTGTCAGGGATTCAAGTCCTCCACTTT	CASSLSGIQVLHF
TRBV5-4	-	TRBD2	TRBJ2-7	TGTGCCAGCAGCCCCGGGACTAGCGTCTCCTACGAGCAGTACTTC	CASSPGTSVSYEQYF
TRBV7-2	many	-	TRBJ1-1	TGTGCCAGCAGCTTCGGGGGGGGCACTGAAGCTTTCTTT	CASSFGGGTEAFF
TRBV28	many	-	TRBJ2-1	TGTGCCAGCAGTTTAGGGGAGAATGAGCAGTTCTTC	CASSLGENEQFF
TRBV20-1	few	TRBD2	TRBJ2-1	TGCAGTGCTAGAGGACTAGCGGGGGTCGAGGAGCAGTTCTTC	CSARGLAGVEEQFF
TRBV7-9	few	-	TRBJ2-2	TGTGCCAGCAGCCGCCAATCCGAGACCGGGGAGCTGTTTTTT	CASSRQSETGELFF